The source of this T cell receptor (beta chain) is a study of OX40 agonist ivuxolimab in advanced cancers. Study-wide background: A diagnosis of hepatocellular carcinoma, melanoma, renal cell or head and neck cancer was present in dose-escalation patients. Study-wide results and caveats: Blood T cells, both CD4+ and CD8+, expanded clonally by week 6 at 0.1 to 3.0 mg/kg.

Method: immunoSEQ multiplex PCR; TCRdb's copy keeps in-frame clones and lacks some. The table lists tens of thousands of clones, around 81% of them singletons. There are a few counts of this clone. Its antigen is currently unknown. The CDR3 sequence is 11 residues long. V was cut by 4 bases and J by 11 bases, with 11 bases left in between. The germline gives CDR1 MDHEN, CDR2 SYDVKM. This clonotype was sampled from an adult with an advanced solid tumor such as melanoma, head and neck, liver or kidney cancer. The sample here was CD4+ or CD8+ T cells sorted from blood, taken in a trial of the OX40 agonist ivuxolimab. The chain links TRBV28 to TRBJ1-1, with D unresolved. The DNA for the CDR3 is TGTGCCAGCAGTTCGGACGAGGAGGCTTTCTTT. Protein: CASSSDEEAFF.